Below, 2 T cell receptor beta chains from the same sample are listed, as sequenced in a study of shared clonotypes between healthy human individuals. Repertoires were generated with immunoSEQ multiplex PCR, while TCRdb's copy carries only in-frame clones and drops some. The table includes some 500,000 clones, roughly 95% detected once. Sequenced input: naive CD4+ T cells sorted from blood. Subset meaning: CD45RA+ positively selected. The receptors stem from a woman in her 30s in good health.

This clone appeared once. This sequence joins TRBV28 and TRBJ1-1; 9 bases are a match to TRBD1. The length of the CDR3 is 15 residues. Germline loops: CDR1 MDHEN, CDR2 SYDVKM. Trimming took 6 bases from V and 11 from J; bases not matched to a gene: 16. The CDR3 DNA reads TGTGCCAGCAGCCCGCAACAGGGGGCCGTATCTTTGGCTTTCTTT. Translation: CASSPQQGAVSLAFF.

Remarks on this clone: An end of the junction differs from the germline gene, which may be a read error. The V call is TRBV7-6, the J call TRBJ2-3, with 10 positions matching TRBD2. In germline, CDR1 is SGHVS, CDR2 FNYEAQ. The CDR3 extends over 15 amino acids. The CDR3 DNA sequence: TGTGCCAGCAGCGTAGCGGGGGGTAGCACAGATACGCAGTATTTT. It encodes CASSVAGGSTDTQYF.